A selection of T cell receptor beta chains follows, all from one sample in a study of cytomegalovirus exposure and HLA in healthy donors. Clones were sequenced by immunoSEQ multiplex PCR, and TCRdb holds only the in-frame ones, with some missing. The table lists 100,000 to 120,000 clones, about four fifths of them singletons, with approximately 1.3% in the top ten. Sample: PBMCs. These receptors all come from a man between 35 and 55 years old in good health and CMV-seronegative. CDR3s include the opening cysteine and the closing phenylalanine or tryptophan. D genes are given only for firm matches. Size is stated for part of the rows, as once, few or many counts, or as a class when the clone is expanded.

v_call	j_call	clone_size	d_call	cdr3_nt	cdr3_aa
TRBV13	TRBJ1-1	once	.	TGTGCCAGCAGCTTAGGCCTTTTTGGGACAAGTGCTGAAGCTTTCTTT	CASSLGLFGTSAEAFF
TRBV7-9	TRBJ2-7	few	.	TGTGCCAGCAGCTTAAGTCCGACACGGAACGAGCAGTACTTC	CASSLSPTRNEQYF
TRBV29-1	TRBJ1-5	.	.	TGCAGCGTTGGACAGAATAGCAATCAGCCCCAGCATTTT	CSVGQNSNQPQHF
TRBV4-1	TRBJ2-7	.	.	TGCGCCAGCAGCCAAGGCGGAATTTACGAGCAGTACTTC	CASSQGGIYEQYF
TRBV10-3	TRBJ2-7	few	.	TGTGCCATCAGTGAGCCGATTGGCAGGGGCTACGAGCAGTACTTC	CAISEPIGRGYEQYF
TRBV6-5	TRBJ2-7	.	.	TGTGCCAGCAGTTATCAAGGAACAGGCTACGAGCAGTACTTC	CASSYQGTGYEQYF
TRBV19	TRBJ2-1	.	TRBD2	TGTGCCAGTAGTATGGGCCTAGCGGCGTACAATGAGCAGTTCTTC	CASSMGLAAYNEQFF
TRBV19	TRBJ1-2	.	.	TGTGCCAGTAGTATAGAGCGGCGCTATGGCTACACCTTC	CASSIERRYGYTF
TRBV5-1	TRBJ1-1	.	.	TGCGCCAACCCTAACCCGATGAACACTGAAGCTTTCTTT	CANPNPMNTEAFF
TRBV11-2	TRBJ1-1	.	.	TGTGCCAGCAGCAGACTTCACTTGGCGAACACTGAAGCTTTCTTT	CASSRLHLANTEAFF
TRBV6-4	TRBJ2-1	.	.	TGTGCCAGCAGTGACATGCAGGGGATTAGCGATGAGCAGTTCTTC	CASSDMQGISDEQFF
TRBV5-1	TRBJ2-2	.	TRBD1	TGCGCCAGCAGTTCATCCGGGACAGGGAACACCGGGGAGCTGTTTTTT	CASSSSGTGNTGELFF
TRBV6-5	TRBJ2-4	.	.	TGTGCCAGCAGGTTGTCGGGGTGGAACATTCAGTACTTC	CASRLSGWNIQYF
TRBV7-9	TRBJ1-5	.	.	TGTGCCAGCAGCTTATCAGGACTTCATCAGCCCCAGCATTTT	CASSLSGLHQPQHF
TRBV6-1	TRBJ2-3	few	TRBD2	TGTGCCAGCAGGGAACTGTCCTACCGGGGGGGAGGGGCAGATACGCAGTATTTT	CASRELSYRGGGADTQYF
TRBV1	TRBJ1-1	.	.	TGCACCAGCAGCCCGCCACATACCGCAAGGGGTTGGCGGCGAGAGACTGAAGCTTTCTTT	CTSSPPHTARGWRRETEAFF
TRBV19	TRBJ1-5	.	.	TGTGCCAGTAGTTCCTGGAGCGGGAGCAATCAGCCCCAGCATTTT	CASSSWSGSNQPQHF
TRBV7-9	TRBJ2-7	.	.	TGTGCCAGCAGCTTAGGGGGGGATTACAGAGCCATATCCTACGAGCAGTACTTC	CASSLGGDYRAISYEQYF
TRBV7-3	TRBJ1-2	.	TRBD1	TGTGCCAGCAGCTTAAATCCCCAGGGGGTCTCCGGGGGCTACACCTTC	CASSLNPQGVSGGYTF
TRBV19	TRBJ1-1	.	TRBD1	TGTGCCAGTAGTTCGGACAGGTTGAACACTGAAGCTTTCTTT	CASSSDRLNTEAFF
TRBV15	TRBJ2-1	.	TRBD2	TGTGCCACCACCACGGTTCTAGCGGGACCCTACAATGAGCAGTTCTTC	CATTTVLAGPYNEQFF
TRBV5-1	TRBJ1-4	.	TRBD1	TGCGCCAGCAGCTCACAGGGGATGGGGGCTAATGAAAAACTGTTTTTT	CASSSQGMGANEKLFF
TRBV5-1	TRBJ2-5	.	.	TGCGCCAGCAGCTTGGGCGGAGCTGGGACCCAGTACTTC	CASSLGGAGTQYF
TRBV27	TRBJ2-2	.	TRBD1	TGTGCCAGCAGTGGACAGGTCCTGAACACCGGGGAGCTGTTTTTT	CASSGQVLNTGELFF
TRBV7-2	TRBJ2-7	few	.	TGTGCCAGCAGCTTGATAGATACCTTGGACAAAACCTACGAGCAGTACTTC	CASSLIDTLDKTYEQYF
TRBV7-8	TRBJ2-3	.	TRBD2	TGTGCCAGCAGCTTATATTTGCGGACTAGCGGGGGCCGAGATACGCAGTATTTT	CASSLYLRTSGGRDTQYF
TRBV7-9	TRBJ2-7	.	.	TGTGCCAGCAGCCCCCGGGACATCGCCTACGAGCAGTACTTC	CASSPRDIAYEQYF
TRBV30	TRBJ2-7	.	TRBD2	TGTGCCTGGAGAGTAACTAGCGGGAGCTCCTACGAGCAGTACTTC	CAWRVTSGSSYEQYF
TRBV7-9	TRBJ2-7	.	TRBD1	TGTGCCAGCAGCTCCCCGGACAGGGGGTGGTACGAGCAGTACTTC	CASSSPDRGWYEQYF
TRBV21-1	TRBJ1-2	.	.	TGTGCCAGCAGCAAAGGTAGGACAGCGCTTCGTGGCTACACCTTC	CASSKGRTALRGYTF
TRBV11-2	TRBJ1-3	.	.	TGTGCCAGCAGACCTAACCGCTCTGGAAACACCATATATTTT	CASRPNRSGNTIYF
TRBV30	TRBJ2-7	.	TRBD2	TGTGCCTGGAGGGAGCCTCTAGCGGTGGAGCAGTACTTC	CAWREPLAVEQYF
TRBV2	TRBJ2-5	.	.	TGTGCCCTCGGAAAGGAGGGGGAGGGATCGGAGACCCAGTACTTC	CALGKEGEGSETQYF
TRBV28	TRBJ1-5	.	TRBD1	TGTGCCAGCAGAGACTATGGGACAGCCCTCAATCAGCCCCAGCATTTT	CASRDYGTALNQPQHF
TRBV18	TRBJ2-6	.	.	TGTGCCAGCTCACCACCATTTAGGACACTCCCTATCTCTGGGGCCAACGTCCTGACTTTC	CASSPPFRTLPISGANVLTF
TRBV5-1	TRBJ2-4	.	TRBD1	TGCGCCAGCAGCTTGGGACAGGGGGCTCACATTCAGTACTTC	CASSLGQGAHIQYF
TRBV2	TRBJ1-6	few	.	TGTGCCAGCAGAGGAGCAAATAATTCACCCCTCCACTTT	CASRGANNSPLHF
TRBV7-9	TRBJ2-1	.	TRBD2	TGTGCCAGCAGCTTCGGACTAGACGGCGATGAGCAGTTCTTC	CASSFGLDGDEQFF
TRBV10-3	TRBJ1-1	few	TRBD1	TGTGCCATCAGTGGTCAACAGGGGAACATGAACACTGAAGCTTTCTTT	CAISGQQGNMNTEAFF